Listed here are 20 T cell receptor beta chains from one sample, sequenced in a study of glioma-infiltrating T cells after dendritic cell vaccination. TCRdb's copy holds only in-frame clones and misses some; the assay was immunoSEQ multiplex PCR. The data show some 110,000 clones, around 87% seen once. The time point here: after dendritic cell vaccination, including at tumor progression/relapse. Sequencing used blood, obtained after dendritic cell vaccination. These receptors came from a human donor with glioblastoma.

The V gene is TRBV9, the J gene TRBJ2-1, with 9 positions matching TRBD2. The V gene's germline CDR1 is SGDLS and CDR2 YYNGEE. V lost 1 base to trimming and J lost 2 bases; unmatched junction nucleotides: 4. The CDR3 loop spans 16 amino acids. CDR3 sequence reads: CASSVMGLAPYNEQFF. Here the CDR3 DNA reads TGTGCCAGCAGCGTAATGGGACTAGCCCCCTACAATGAGCAGTTCTTC.

J is TRBJ2-3 and V is TRBV5-4, with 11 bases matching TRBD1. V trimming: 4 bases; J trimming: 6 bases; junction bases outside the gene matches: 7. The CDR3 runs to 15 residues. From germline, CDR1 is SGHNT and CDR2 YYREEE (reference sequence). The CDR3: CASSKGQGARDTQYF. CDR3 bases: TGTGCCAGCAGCAAAGGACAGGGGGCTAGGGATACGCAGTATTTT.

Concerning this clone itself: This sample includes further DNA sequences coding for the same CDR3. This rearrangement joins TRBV13 to TRBJ1-1, with a possible D match to TRBD1 (6 bases). Per the germline V gene, CDR1 is PRHDT and CDR2 is FYEKMQ (reference sequence). The V gene lost 5 bases and the J gene lost 5 bases, with 12 bases spanning the gap. This CDR3 comprises 13 residues. CDR3: CASSLGGGTEAFF. DNA of the CDR3: TGTGCCAGCAGCCTGGGAGGGGGGACTGAAGCTTTCTTT. Variable domain in full (rest from reference TRBV13 and TRBJ1-1): AAGVIQSPRHLIKEKRETATLKCYPIPRHDTVYWYQQGPGQDPQFLISFYEKMQSDKGSIPDRFSAQQFSDYHSELNMSSLELGDSALYFCASSLGGGTEAFFGQGTRLTVV.

This chain joins TRBV7-3 and TRBJ2-1; 12 bases align to TRBD2. V shed 2 bases and J 10 bases; nucleotides not matched to a gene: 3. The CDR3 is 14 amino acids. Germline values: CDR1 SGHTA, CDR2 FQGTGA. This CDR3 is CASSLGGLAGEQFF. CDR3 sequence (DNA): TGTGCCAGCAGCTTAGGAGGACTAGCGGGAGAGCAGTTCTTC.

The chain employs TRBV5-6 and TRBJ2-4; 8 bases fit TRBD1. Germline V gene sequence: CDR1 SGHDT, CDR2 YYEEEE. V dropped 6 bases and J dropped 8; count of bases not matched to a gene: 4. The CDR3 loop spans 12 amino acids. This chain's CDR3 is CASTGQEYIQYF. For the CDR3, the DNA is TGTGCCAGCACGGGACAGGAATACATTCAGTACTTC.

The gene calls are TRBV5-4 and TRBJ1-2; 8 bases map to TRBD1. Trimming at V came to 5 bases and at J to 7 bases, leaving 19 bases not matched to a gene. The germline V gene encodes CDR1 SGHNT and CDR2 YYREEE (reference sequence). There are 17 residues in the CDR3. Here the CDR3 reads CASSSGGDRTGMLGYTF. CDR3 DNA sequence: TGTGCCAGCAGTTCGGGAGGAGATCGGACAGGGATGCTTGGCTACACCTTC.

This clone has only a few counts. The CDR3 sequence: CASSESVEPYNEQFF. For the CDR3, the DNA is TGTGCCAGCAGTGAAAGTGTAGAACCTTACAATGAGCAGTTCTTC. The chain joins TRBV2 to TRBJ2-1; D call uncertain. The V end lost 2 bases, the J end lost 4 bases, and 12 bases lay between the germline ends. The CDR3 contains 15 residues. CDR1 SNHLY and CDR2 FYNNEI come from the germline V gene.

The chain carries TRBV7-8 and TRBJ2-5, with TRBD2 matching over 8 bases. The CDR3 sequence is 14 residues long. V was clipped by 6 bases and J by 5 bases; unmatched bases: 8. Per germline, CDR1 SGHVS and CDR2 FQNEAQ. In DNA, the CDR3 is TGTGCCAGCAGTGGCGGGAGGCCGGGGGAGACCCAGTACTTC. It encodes CASSGGRPGETQYF.

This clone occurred once. The chain employs TRBV9 and TRBJ2-7; perhaps TRBD1 as D (5 bases). The CDR3 runs to 13 residues. Germline lookup yields CDR1 SGDLS and CDR2 YYNGEE. The V end lost 1 base, the J end lost 6 bases, and 11 bases lay between the germline ends. This chain's CDR3 is CASSVSRDSEQYF. The CDR3 nucleotides read TGTGCCAGCAGCGTAAGCAGGGATTCCGAGCAGTACTTC.

This chain connects TRBV2 to TRBJ2-5; tentative D call: TRBD2 (5 bases). V was trimmed by 3 bases and J by 4 bases, leaving 15 bases between them. Germline-derived CDR1 and CDR2 are SNHLY and FYNNEI. This CDR3 is 15 amino acids long. In DNA form, the CDR3 reads TGTGCCAGCAGTGACATACGGGGAATAGGAGAGACCCAGTACTTC. Amino acids: CASSDIRGIGETQYF.

V gene TRBV7-2 combines with J gene TRBJ2-7; 7 positions match TRBD2. The germline gives CDR1 SGHTA, CDR2 FQGNSA. This CDR3 comprises 13 residues. The junction had 3 bases not matched to a gene; V was cut back by 5 bases and J by 2 bases. CDR3 sequence (DNA): TGTGCCAGCAGCCGCGGGGGAACCTACGAGCAGTACTTC. This sequence encodes CASSRGGTYEQYF.

The gene calls are TRBV29-1 and TRBJ2-5, with TRBD1 matching 7 bases. Losses at the gene ends were 4 bases for V and 0 bases for J; bases not matched to a gene: 17. Germline V gives CDR1 SQVTM, CDR2 ANQGSEA. CDR3 length equals 18 residues. CDR3 region: CSVGSGRQGQTYQETQYF. The CDR3 DNA reads as TGCAGCGTTGGATCTGGACGACAGGGACAGACTTACCAAGAGACCCAGTACTTC.

This chain connects TRBV11-2 to TRBJ2-1, with 8 bases fitting TRBD2. Germline CDR1 SGHAT, CDR2 FQNNGV. The CDR3 runs to 14 residues. After removal of 1 base from V and 14 bases from J, the junction contained 10 bases not matched to a gene. Here the CDR3 reads CASSLALTGTSKFF. As DNA, the CDR3 is TGTGCCAGCAGCTTAGCCTTAACCGGGACTAGTAAGTTCTTC.

The V call is TRBV6-1, the J call TRBJ1-5; no clear D gene. Trimming removed 1 base at V and 1 base at J, with 14 bases between. CDR3 size: 17 residues. Germline V gene sequence: CDR1 MNHNS, CDR2 SASEGT. The CDR3 is CASSEGGGSRSNQPQHF. The CDR3 nucleotides read TGTGCCAGCAGTGAAGGGGGAGGATCCCGAAGCAATCAGCCCCAGCATTTT.

The chain is built from TRBV5-8 and TRBJ2-1, with D tentatively TRBD2 (6 bases). Trimming pared 2 bases from V and 4 bases from J, leaving 13 bases between. This CDR3 has 15 amino acids. Germline CDR1 SGHTS, CDR2 YDEGEE. CDR3 in DNA: TGTGCCAGCAGCTTCTCGGGACTGACATACAATGAGCAGTTCTTC. It encodes CASSFSGLTYNEQFF.

The chain carries TRBV9 and TRBJ2-3, with 10 positions matching TRBD2. The V segment lost 4 bases and the J segment 0 bases; nucleotides outside the gene matches: 5. Germline CDR1 is SGDLS and CDR2 is YYNGEE. This CDR3 has 16 residues. The CDR3 DNA reads as TGTGCCAGCAGCCCCTTAGCGGGGGGTAGCACAGATACGCAGTATTTT. Its protein product is CASSPLAGGSTDTQYF.

V is TRBV5-1 and J is TRBJ2-7; TRBD2 might be the D (6 bases). The germline V and J ends were trimmed by 0 bases and 0 bases, with 16 bases remaining between them. The germline CDR1 and CDR2 sequences are SGHRS and YFSETQ. The CDR3 contains 17 residues. CDR3 loop: CASSLEQAGFSSYEQYF. DNA for the CDR3: TGCGCCAGCAGCTTGGAGCAAGCGGGTTTTTCCTCCTACGAGCAGTACTTC.

V usage is TRBV5-1 and J usage is TRBJ1-5; D unresolved. The germline CDR1 and CDR2 sequences are SGHRS and YFSETQ. The CDR3 has 15 residues. Trimming took 0 bases from V and 7 from J, leaving 14 bases between them. CDR3 region: CASSLAGEGRQPQHF. CDR3 nucleotide sequence: TGCGCCAGCAGCTTGGCCGGGGAAGGTAGGCAGCCCCAGCATTTT.

The genes are TRBV6-5 and TRBJ2-5, with 10 bases aligning to TRBD1. The CDR3 is 15 amino acids. V gave up 3 bases and J gave up 3 bases; unmatched junction bases: 4. Germline V gene lookup returns CDR1 MNHEY and CDR2 SVGAGI. The CDR3 region has the DNA TGTGCCAGCAGTTATGGGACAGGGGCGAAAGAGACCCAGTACTTC. Translating gives CASSYGTGAKETQYF.

The chain has TRBV7-9 and TRBJ1-2, with TRBD1 as a possible D gene (6 bases). Trimming cost V 4 bases and J 0 bases, with 12 bases left between them. The CDR3 contains 15 residues. The germline CDR1 and CDR2 sequences are SEHNR and FQNEAQ (reference sequence). CDR3 in amino acids: CASSSTGTTNYGYTF. The CDR3, as DNA: TGTGCCAGCAGCTCAACCGGGACAACTAACTATGGCTACACCTTC.